This is a list of T cell receptor beta chains from one sample in a study of T cell responses to AZD1222 COVID-19 vaccine. Profiling relied on immunoSEQ multiplex PCR, and the TCRdb table lists in-frame clones only, not all of them. The data hold fewer than 100,000 clones, with around 88% observed a single time. This specimen was peripheral blood, taken 28 days after the second AZD1222 dose. These receptors were collected from an adult who received the AZD1222 COVID-19 vaccine. The CDR3 runs from the conserved cysteine through the conserved F or W. A D gene is named only where the DNA matches it firmly. A clone size is listed for some rows: how often the clone was seen (once, few, many), or a class if it is expanded.

D: .; J: TRBJ1-2; size: .; V: TRBV27; CDR3: CAVGDGVEGYTF; DNA: TGTGCGGTCGGAGATGGAGTTGAAGGCTACACCTTC
D: TRBD1; J: TRBJ1-6; size: .; V: TRBV7-8; CDR3: CASSLQGASNSPLHF; DNA: TGTGCCAGCAGCTTACAGGGGGCCAGTAATTCACCCCTCCACTTT
D: .; J: TRBJ1-2; size: .; V: TRBV14; CDR3: CASSPDGYTF; DNA: TGTGCCAGCAGCCCAGATGGCTACACCTTC
D: TRBD1; J: TRBJ1-4; size: .; V: TRBV3-1/TRBV3-2; CDR3: CASSQADRGTNEKLFF; DNA: TGTGCCAGCAGCCAAGCCGACAGGGGAACTAATGAAAAACTGTTTTTT
D: TRBD1; J: TRBJ2-2; size: .; V: TRBV5-4; CDR3: CASSFGQGGTGGQLFF; DNA: TGTGCCAGCAGCTTCGGACAGGGAGGCACCGGGGGCCAGCTGTTTTTT
D: .; J: TRBJ1-3; size: .; V: TRBV11-2; CDR3: CASSLTVGNTIYF; DNA: TGTGCCAGCAGCTTGACAGTCGGAAACACCATATATTTT
D: .; J: TRBJ1-5; size: .; V: TRBV28; CDR3: CASSRGFGSQPQHF; DNA: TGTGCCAGCAGTCGCGGGTTCGGGAGTCAGCCCCAGCATTTT
D: .; J: TRBJ1-2; size: .; V: TRBV19; CDR3: CASKPSDGYYGYTF; DNA: TGTGCCAGTAAACCCTCCGACGGGTACTATGGCTACACCTTC
D: TRBD1; J: TRBJ1-2; size: few; V: TRBV7-2; CDR3: CASSATGNYGYTF; DNA: TGTGCCAGCAGCGCGACAGGGAACTATGGCTACACCTTC
D: .; J: TRBJ1-5; size: .; V: TRBV7-9; CDR3: CASSSPVGTVGNQPQHF; DNA: TGTGCCAGCAGCTCCCCCGTGGGCACCGTCGGAAATCAGCCCCAGCATTTT
D: TRBD1; J: TRBJ2-7; size: .; V: TRBV2; CDR3: CASRVWDSSYEQYF; DNA: TGTGCCAGCAGGGTGTGGGACAGCTCCTACGAGCAGTACTTC
D: TRBD1; J: TRBJ1-5; size: .; V: TRBV6-5; CDR3: CASSRQGPWPQHF; DNA: TGTGCCAGCAGTCGACAGGGCCCCTGGCCCCAGCATTTT
D: .; J: TRBJ1-1; size: .; V: TRBV2; CDR3: CASSESFTEAFF; DNA: TGTGCCAGCAGTGAGTCATTCACTGAAGCTTTCTTT
D: .; J: TRBJ1-2; size: few; V: TRBV5-8; CDR3: CASSLFQGKTGGYTF; DNA: TGTGCCAGCAGCTTGTTCCAAGGGAAGACGGGTGGCTACACCTTC
D: .; J: TRBJ2-5; size: once; V: TRBV12-3/TRBV12-4; CDR3: CASSLVPQAQYF; DNA: TGTGCCAGCAGTTTAGTTCCTCAGGCCCAGTACTTC
D: .; J: TRBJ1-4; size: .; V: TRBV28; CDR3: CASSLITNEKLFF; DNA: TGTGCCAGCAGTTTAATAACGAATGAAAAACTGTTTTTT
D: TRBD1; J: TRBJ2-7; size: .; V: TRBV19; CDR3: CASSLFPGQGVHEQYF; DNA: TGTGCCAGTAGTCTTTTTCCGGGACAGGGGGTCCACGAGCAGTACTTC
D: .; J: TRBJ2-2; size: .; V: TRBV3-1/TRBV3-2; CDR3: CASSQRLGELFF; DNA: TGTGCCAGCAGCCAACGTCTCGGGGAGCTGTTTTTT
D: .; J: TRBJ2-2; size: .; V: TRBV7-3; CDR3: CASSLRPNTGELFF; DNA: TGTGCCAGCAGCTTAAGGCCGAACACCGGGGAGCTGTTTTTT
D: TRBD2; J: TRBJ2-1; size: .; V: TRBV9; CDR3: CASIPGGGSISYNEQFF; DNA: TGTGCCAGCATCCCGGGCGGGGGGAGTATCTCCTACAATGAGCAGTTCTTC
D: .; J: TRBJ1-1; size: .; V: TRBV6-6; CDR3: CASSPSGRGGNTEAFF; DNA: TGTGCCAGCAGCCCGAGTGGGCGGGGAGGGAACACTGAAGCTTTCTTT
D: .; J: TRBJ1-2; size: .; V: TRBV6-5; CDR3: CASSYQGGIAF; DNA: TGTGCCAGCAGTTACCAGGGCGGGATCGCCTTC
D: TRBD1; J: TRBJ1-3; size: few; V: TRBV27; CDR3: CASRDRVRNTIYF; DNA: TGTGCCAGCAGAGACAGGGTGAGAAACACCATATATTTT
D: .; J: TRBJ1-6; size: .; V: TRBV9; CDR3: CASSLPAVGSPLHF; DNA: TGTGCCAGCAGCCTGCCGGCGGTTGGCTCACCCCTCCACTTT
D: .; J: TRBJ1-3; size: .; V: TRBV5-1; CDR3: CASSLDQGRGNTIYF; DNA: TGCGCCAGCAGCCTCGATCAGGGTAGAGGAAACACCATATATTTT
D: .; J: TRBJ1-1; size: once; V: TRBV9; CDR3: CASRAAVGYTEAFF; DNA: TGTGCCAGCAGGGCGGCGGTCGGGTACACTGAAGCTTTCTTT
D: .; J: TRBJ1-4; size: .; V: TRBV7-9; CDR3: CASSLNEKLFF; DNA: TGTGCCAGCAGCTTAAACGAAAAACTGTTTTTT
D: TRBD1; J: TRBJ1-2; size: .; V: TRBV6-5; CDR3: CASFETGGSYGYTF; DNA: TGTGCCAGCTTCGAGACAGGGGGTTCGTATGGCTACACCTTC
D: .; J: TRBJ1-6; size: .; V: TRBV6-5; CDR3: CASRGINSPLHF; DNA: TGTGCCAGCAGGGGAATTAATTCACCCCTCCACTTT
D: .; J: TRBJ1-6; size: .; V: TRBV7-9; CDR3: CASGTGPLYNSPLHF; DNA: TGTGCCAGCGGAACAGGGCCCCTTTATAATTCACCCCTCCACTTT
D: .; J: TRBJ2-3; size: .; V: TRBV14; CDR3: CASSQIQGTDTQYF; DNA: TGTGCCAGCAGCCAAATACAGGGCACAGATACGCAGTATTTT
D: .; J: TRBJ1-6; size: .; V: TRBV4-2; CDR3: CASSQESAGSNSPLHF; DNA: TGTGCCAGCAGCCAAGAATCGGCCGGATCTAATTCACCCCTCCACTTT
D: TRBD1; J: TRBJ1-4; size: .; V: TRBV3-1/TRBV3-2; CDR3: CASSRTDRGASEKLFF; DNA: TGTGCCAGCAGCCGGACGGACAGGGGGGCAAGTGAAAAACTGTTTTTT
D: .; J: TRBJ2-7; size: .; V: TRBV5-1; CDR3: CASSLATGYEQYF; DNA: TGCGCCAGCAGCTTGGCGACGGGCTACGAGCAGTACTTC
D: .; J: TRBJ2-1; size: once; V: TRBV10-3; CDR3: CAISERADGNEQFF; DNA: TGTGCCATCAGTGAGAGGGCAGACGGGAATGAGCAGTTCTTC
D: TRBD2; J: TRBJ2-1; size: few; V: TRBV7-3; CDR3: CASSGYSGAYNEQFF; DNA: TGTGCCAGCAGCGGCTATAGCGGGGCTTACAATGAGCAGTTCTTC
D: .; J: TRBJ2-5; size: .; V: TRBV6-4; CDR3: CASSDPKGETQYF; DNA: TGTGCCAGCAGTGACCCGAAGGGAGAGACCCAGTACTTC
D: .; J: TRBJ1-2; size: .; V: TRBV27; CDR3: CASSPRTSTSNYGYTF; DNA: TGTGCCAGCAGTCCCCGGACATCAACCTCTAACTATGGCTACACCTTC
D: .; J: TRBJ2-7; size: .; V: TRBV28; CDR3: CASSLLAYEQYF; DNA: TGTGCCAGCAGTTTACTGGCCTACGAGCAGTACTTC
D: TRBD1; J: TRBJ1-1; size: .; V: TRBV7-8; CDR3: CASSAHDRASRSEAFF; DNA: TGTGCCAGCAGCGCCCACGACAGGGCCAGTAGGAGTGAAGCTTTCTTT
D: TRBD2; J: TRBJ2-3; size: .; V: TRBV7-8; CDR3: CASSYPDGSGGPTDTQYF; DNA: TGTGCCAGCAGCTACCCCGATGGCAGCGGGGGGCCCACAGATACGCAGTATTTT
D: .; J: TRBJ1-2; size: .; V: TRBV27; CDR3: CASSFDGPSYGYTF; DNA: TGTGCCAGCAGTTTCGACGGGCCCAGCTATGGCTACACCTTC
D: TRBD2; J: TRBJ2-7; size: .; V: TRBV18; CDR3: CASSPRSSGGYYEQYF; DNA: TGTGCCAGCTCACCAAGGTCTAGCGGGGGGTACTACGAGCAGTACTTC
D: TRBD1; J: TRBJ2-3; size: .; V: TRBV28; CDR3: CASNPGQSWTDTQYF; DNA: TGTGCCAGCAACCCGGGACAGTCGTGGACAGATACGCAGTATTTT
D: .; J: TRBJ2-1; size: .; V: TRBV4-3; CDR3: CASAGLPGEQFF; DNA: TGCGCCAGCGCCGGACTCCCAGGGGAGCAGTTCTTC
D: .; J: TRBJ2-2; size: .; V: TRBV19; CDR3: CASSMVTANTGELFF; DNA: TGTGCCAGTAGTATGGTAACTGCGAACACCGGGGAGCTGTTTTTT
D: .; J: TRBJ1-3; size: few; V: TRBV13; CDR3: CASSPPAGEISWGNTIYF; DNA: TGTGCCAGCAGCCCGCCGGCCGGGGAGATCTCTTGGGGAAACACCATATATTTT